A selection of T cell receptor beta chains follows, all from one sample in a study of cytomegalovirus exposure and HLA in healthy donors. The data were produced by immunoSEQ multiplex PCR, yet TCRdb's version contains in-frame clones alone and is incomplete. The sample has approximately 97,000 clones; around four fifths are singletons. Sequenced: PBMCs. These receptors all stem from a woman aged 40 to 50 in good health and CMV-seropositive. CDR3s include the opening cysteine and the closing phenylalanine or tryptophan. The D gene is left open where the match is weak. Clone size is given for some rows only: seen once, a few or many times, or a class if the clone is expanded.

>TRBD2|TRBV4-1|once|TRBJ2-1
CASSQPSGRFYNEQFF
TGCGCCAGCAGCCAGCCCAGCGGGAGATTCTACAATGAGCAGTTCTTC
>NA|TRBV7-7|few|TRBJ2-5
CASSQTGLQETQYF
TGTGCTAGCAGCCAAACAGGGCTCCAAGAGACCCAGTACTTC
>TRBD1|TRBV7-8|NA|TRBJ1-5
CASSSGQGARNQPQHF
TGTGCCAGCAGCTCGGGACAGGGGGCACGCAATCAGCCCCAGCATTTT
>TRBD1|TRBV30|NA|TRBJ1-2
CAWSVLGGIYGYTF
TGTGCCTGGAGTGTACTAGGGGGCATCTATGGCTACACCTTC
>NA|TRBV7-7|NA|TRBJ2-1
CASSPEWASYNEQFF
TGTGCTAGCAGCCCTGAATGGGCGTCCTACAATGAGCAGTTCTTC
>TRBD1|TRBV6-4|NA|TRBJ1-5
CASLRDRVIRPNQPQHF
TGTGCCAGCCTTAGGGACAGGGTTATCAGGCCCAATCAGCCCCAGCATTTT
>NA|TRBV13|NA|TRBJ1-1
CASSLNTEAFF
TGTGCCAGCAGCCTAAACACTGAAGCTTTCTTT
>TRBD1|TRBV6-4|once|TRBJ2-1
CASSDSPLGQGRFEQFF
TGTGCCAGCAGTGACTCCCCCTTAGGACAGGGAAGGTTTGAGCAGTTCTTC
>TRBD2|TRBV18|once|TRBJ2-1
CASSPRLAGASNEQFF
TGTGCCAGCTCACCAAGACTAGCGGGAGCCTCCAATGAGCAGTTCTTC
>TRBD2|TRBV19|NA|TRBJ2-7
CASSTTSGYEQYF
TGTGCCAGTAGTACGACTAGCGGGTACGAGCAGTACTTC
>TRBD1|TRBV5-1|NA|TRBJ2-5
CASSLGQEQYF
TGCGCCAGCAGCCTGGGACAGGAGCAGTACTTC
>TRBD2|TRBV27|NA|TRBJ2-2
CASKWGGDTGELFF
TGTGCCAGCAAATGGGGGGGGGACACCGGGGAGCTGTTTTTT
>TRBD1|TRBV7-3|once|TRBJ1-6
CASSLSRGLSPLHF
TGTGCCAGCAGCTTATCCAGGGGGCTTTCACCCCTCCACTTT
>NA|TRBV18|NA|TRBJ2-6
CASSPDITGANVLTF
TGTGCCAGCTCACCCGACATTACTGGGGCCAACGTCCTGACTTTC
>NA|TRBV6-9|NA|TRBJ2-7
CASSYSLQGKRYEQYF
TGTGCCAGCAGTTATTCTCTCCAGGGAAAAAGATACGAGCAGTACTTC
>TRBD2|TRBV28|NA|TRBJ2-1
CASTTAGGAYNEQFF
TGTGCCAGCACCACAGCGGGAGGCGCCTACAATGAGCAGTTCTTC
>NA|TRBV10-3|NA|TRBJ1-1
CAISGGRTSYTEAFF
TGTGCCATCAGTGGGGGCAGAACAAGCTACACTGAAGCTTTCTTT
>TRBD2|TRBV7-2|NA|TRBJ2-5
CASSILAGDGETQYF
TGTGCCAGCAGCATACTAGCGGGAGATGGTGAGACCCAGTACTTC
>NA|TRBV28|NA|TRBJ1-2
CASKTSSTGHYGYTF
TGTGCCAGCAAAACCTCCTCGACAGGCCACTATGGCTACACCTTC
>NA|TRBV5-1|NA|TRBJ1-2
CASSTSGVGYTF
TGCGCCAGCAGCACCTCAGGGGTTGGCTACACCTTC
>NA|TRBV7-9|NA|TRBJ2-7
CASSLGYRYEQYF
TGTGCCAGCAGCTTAGGTTACAGGTACGAGCAGTACTTC
>TRBD2|TRBV2|NA|TRBJ2-3
CATEELAGSKTQYF
TGTGCCACCGAGGAACTAGCGGGATCGAAGACGCAGTATTTT